One sample yielded the 3 T cell receptor beta chains listed below, sequenced in a study of beta chain features in type 1 diabetes. Reverse transcribing all isolated RNA meant expressed TCRB transcripts were sequenced. TCRdb's copy holds only in-frame clones and misses some; the assay was immunoSEQ multiplex PCR. The sample gives 500,000 to 850,000 clones, more than 12% of which show up once; just under 0.04% is in the top ten. Study-wide results and caveats: Type 1 diabetes patients showed a moderate but significant shortening of TCRB CDR3s in all four CD4+ subsets.

Antigen specificity for these receptors is unknown. The sequenced sample consisted of naive CD4+ T cells from blood. These receptors were collected from a man younger than 35 with type 1 diabetes.

This clone has more than one count but fewer than ten. The J gene is TRBJ1-2, the V gene TRBV4-3, with 12 nucleotides matching TRBD1. The germline V gene encodes CDR1 LGHNA and CDR2 YSLEER. The CDR3 has 19 amino acids. Trimming removed 2 bases from V and 3 bases from J; junction bases left unmatched: 13. The CDR3 nucleotides are TGCGCCAGCAGCCAACCCTATCCGGGACAGGGGGCGCGTGACTATGGCTACACCTTC. It is translated as CASSQPYPGQGARDYGYTF.

The V call is TRBV6-4, the J call TRBJ2-1; no clear D. The ends were cut back, 3 bases at V and 5 bases at J, with 8 bases in the middle. Per germline, CDR1 MRHNA and CDR2 SNTAGT. This CDR3 spans 13 amino acids. The CDR3 spells CASSDRKHNEQFF. CDR3 DNA: TGTGCCAGCAGTGATCGTAAGCACAATGAGCAGTTCTTC.

The chain combines TRBV18 with TRBJ2-7, with a tentative D call TRBD1 (6 bases). The germline V and J ends were trimmed by 3 bases and 2 bases, with 11 bases remaining between them. The CDR3 contains 14 residues. From germline, CDR1 is KGHSH and CDR2 LQKENI. DNA of the CDR3: TGTGCCAGCTCACCCGGGACACCTCCCTACGAGCAGTACTTC. Translated, it gives CASSPGTPPYEQYF.